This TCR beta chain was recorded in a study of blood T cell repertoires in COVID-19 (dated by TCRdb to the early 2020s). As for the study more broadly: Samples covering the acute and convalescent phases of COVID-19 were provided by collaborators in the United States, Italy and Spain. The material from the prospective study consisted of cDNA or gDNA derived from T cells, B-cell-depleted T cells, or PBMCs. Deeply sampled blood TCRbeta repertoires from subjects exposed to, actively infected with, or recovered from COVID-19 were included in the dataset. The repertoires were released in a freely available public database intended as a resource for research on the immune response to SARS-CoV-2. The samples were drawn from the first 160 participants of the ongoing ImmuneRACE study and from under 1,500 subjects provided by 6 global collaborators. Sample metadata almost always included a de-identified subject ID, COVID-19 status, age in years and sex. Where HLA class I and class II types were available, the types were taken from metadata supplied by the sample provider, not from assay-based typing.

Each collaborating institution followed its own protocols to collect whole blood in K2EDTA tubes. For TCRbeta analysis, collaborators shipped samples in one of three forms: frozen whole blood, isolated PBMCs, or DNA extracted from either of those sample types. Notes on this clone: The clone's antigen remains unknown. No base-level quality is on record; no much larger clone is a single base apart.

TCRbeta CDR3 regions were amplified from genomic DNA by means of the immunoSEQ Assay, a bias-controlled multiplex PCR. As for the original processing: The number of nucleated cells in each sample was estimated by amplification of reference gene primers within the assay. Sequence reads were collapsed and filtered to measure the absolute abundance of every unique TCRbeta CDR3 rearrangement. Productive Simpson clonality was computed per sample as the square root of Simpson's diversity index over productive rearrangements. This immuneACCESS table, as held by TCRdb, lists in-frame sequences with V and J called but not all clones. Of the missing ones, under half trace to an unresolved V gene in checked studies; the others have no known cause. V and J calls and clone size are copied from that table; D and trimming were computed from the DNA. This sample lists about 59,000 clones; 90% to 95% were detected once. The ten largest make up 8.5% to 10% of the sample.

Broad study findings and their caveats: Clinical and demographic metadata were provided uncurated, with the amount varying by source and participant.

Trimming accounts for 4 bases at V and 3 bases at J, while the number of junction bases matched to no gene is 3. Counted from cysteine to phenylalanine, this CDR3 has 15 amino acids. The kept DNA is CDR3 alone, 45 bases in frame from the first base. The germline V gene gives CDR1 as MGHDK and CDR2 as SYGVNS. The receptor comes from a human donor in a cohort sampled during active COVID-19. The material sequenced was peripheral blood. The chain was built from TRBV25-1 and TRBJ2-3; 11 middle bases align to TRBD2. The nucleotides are TGTGCCAGCAGTGCCACTAGCGGGGGAACAGATACGCAGTATTTT. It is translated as CASSATSGGTDTQYF. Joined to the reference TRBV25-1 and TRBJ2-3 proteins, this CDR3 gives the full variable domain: EADIYQTPRYLVIGTGKKITLECSQTMGHDKMYWYQQDPGMELHLIHYSYGVNSTEKGDLSSESTVSRIRTEHFPLTLESARPSHTSQYLCASSATSGGTDTQYFGPGTRLTVL.